This passage covers 7 T cell receptor beta chains from one sample sequenced in a study of T-cell reconstitution after alpha-beta-depleted transplantation in children. Library preparation (for TCRbeta) was performed with unique molecular identifiers. From the PCR reads, TCRdb called clonotypes with MiXCR, one entry per CDR3 protein. In the table there are about 540,000 distinct CDR3 sequences, 25% to 30% of which are singletons. The material sequenced was PBMCs, taken before TCRalphabeta/CD19-depleted stem cell transplant. The receptors were gathered from a boy under three years old with Wiskott-Aldrich syndrome, due to receive a stem cell transplant.

This CDR3 is CASSISGGQFF. DNA for the CDR3: TGTGCCAGCAGTATCAGTGGGGGGCAGTTCTTC. The chain couples TRBV12-3 or TRBV12-4 to TRBJ2-1, with D perhaps given as TRBD1 or TRBD2 (5 bases each). There are 11 residues in the CDR3. Trimming shortened V by 5 bases and J by 12 bases, and 11 bases separated the two germline ends.

This rearrangement joins TRBV2 to TRBJ2-2; D is possibly TRBD2 (5 bases). With 2 bases removed from V and 0 bases from J, the gap between germline ends came to 7 bases. Germline V gene sequence: CDR1 SNHLY, CDR2 FYNNEI. The CDR3 has 15 amino acids. The CDR3 spells CASSETRANTGELFF. The CDR3 nucleotides read TGTGCCAGCAGTGAAACTAGGGCGAACACCGGGGAGCTGTTTTTT.

This clonotype was observed a few times. The J gene is TRBJ2-1, the V gene TRBV5-6; the D gene could be TRBD1 or TRBD2 (5 bases each). Looked up from germline, CDR1 is SGHDT and CDR2 is YYEEEE. Trimming pared 4 bases from V and 7 bases from J, leaving 24 bases between. CDR3 size: 17 residues. The CDR3 is CASSSSLGTPLGNEQFF. Here the CDR3 DNA reads TGTGCCAGCAGCAGCTCCCTCGGGACCCCCCTAGGGAATGAGCAGTTCTTC.

This clonotype was seen only a few times. The J gene is TRBJ1-5, the V gene TRBV10-3; D may be TRBD1 (6 bases). The germline V gene has CDR1 ENHRY and CDR2 SYGVKD. The CDR3 has 15 residues. V lost 6 bases and J 3 bases, leaving 15 bases between the germline ends. For the CDR3, the DNA is TGTGCCATCAGGGGGGAAGGGGGTCTCAATCAGCCCCAGCATTTT. As protein: CAIRGEGGLNQPQHF.

This chain connects TRBV9 to TRBJ2-5; maybe TRBD2 (6 bases). CDR1 is SGDLS and CDR2 is YYNGEE in the germline V gene. This CDR3 spans 13 amino acids. V lost 1 base to trimming and J lost 8 bases, with 12 bases between them. Here the CDR3 reads CASSVNLGGTQYF. CDR3 nucleotide sequence: TGTGCCAGCAGCGTAAACCTGGGAGGAACCCAGTACTTC.

V gene TRBV2 combines with J gene TRBJ2-3, with D possibly being TRBD1 or TRBD2 (5 bases each). Deletions cut 8 bases from V and 2 bases from J, with 8 bases between. Germline assignment: CDR1 SNHLY and CDR2 FYNNEI. This CDR3 is built from 12 residues. Here the CDR3 DNA reads TGTGCCAGCGGGACCTACACAGATACGCAGTATTTT. This gives the protein CASGTYTDTQYF.

This chain joins TRBV15 and TRBJ1-5; D uncertain. The CDR3 is 12 amino acids. Germline loops: CDR1 LNHNV, CDR2 YYDKDF (reference sequence). V was shortened by 8 bases and J by 2 bases, with 7 bases between the two germline ends. The CDR3 reads CATGRGNQPQHF. The CDR3 nucleotides are TGTGCCACCGGGAGGGGCAATCAGCCCCAGCATTTT.